This T cell receptor (beta chain) was documented in a study of blood T cell repertoires in COVID-19. Enrolled through a virtual design, the participants were between about 18 and 100 years of age and came from roughly 22 US areas. Per the original methods: Amplification of reference gene primers provided the estimated nucleated cell counts. Method: immunoSEQ multiplex PCR; TCRdb's copy keeps in-frame clones and lacks some. V and J calls and clone size follow that table, whereas D and trimming were derived from the DNA. The sample lists about 300,000 clones; 85% were seen once. Looked up from germline, CDR1 is SGHRS and CDR2 is YFSETQ. V dropped 4 bases and J dropped 2 bases, with 8 bases sitting between them. This CDR3 has 13 residues.

This TCR was sampled from a woman aged 50 to 60 who had recovered from COVID-19. Sequenced sample: PBMCs or T cells enriched from blood (not recorded which). The chain couples TRBV5-1 to TRBJ2-3, with D tentatively TRBD2 (6 bases). CDR3 sequence: CASSPDYTDTQYF. As DNA, the CDR3 is TGCGCCAGCAGCCCGGACTACACAGATACGCAGTATTTT. Supplemented by reference TRBV5-1 and TRBJ2-3, the full variable domain reads KAGVTQTPRYLIKTRGQQVTLSCSPISGHRSVSWYQQTPGQGLQFLFEYFSETQRNKGNFPGRFSGRQFSNSRSEMNVSTLELGDSALYLCASSPDYTDTQYFGPGTRLTVL.